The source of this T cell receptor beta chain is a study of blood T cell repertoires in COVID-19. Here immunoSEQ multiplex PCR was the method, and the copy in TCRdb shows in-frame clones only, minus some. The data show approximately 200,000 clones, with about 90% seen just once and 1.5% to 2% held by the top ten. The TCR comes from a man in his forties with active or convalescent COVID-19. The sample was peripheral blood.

CDR3 protein: CASSLYRYTEAFF. CDR3 nucleotides: TGTGCCAGCAGTTTGTACAGGTACACTGAAGCTTTCTTT. The V call is TRBV12-3 or TRBV12-4, the J call TRBJ1-1; weak D call: TRBD1 (5 bases). Trimming stripped 3 bases from V and 3 bases from J, with 8 bases between. This CDR3 spans 13 amino acids.